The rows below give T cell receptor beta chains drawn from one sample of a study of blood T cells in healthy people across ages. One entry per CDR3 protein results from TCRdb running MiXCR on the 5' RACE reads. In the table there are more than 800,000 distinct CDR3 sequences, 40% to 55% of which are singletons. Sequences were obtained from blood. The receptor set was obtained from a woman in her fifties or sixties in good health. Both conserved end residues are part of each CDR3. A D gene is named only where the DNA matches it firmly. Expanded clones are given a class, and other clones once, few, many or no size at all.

CDR3: CASSQGTSGATDTQYF
DNA: TGCGCCAGCAGCCAAGGGACTAGCGGGGCCACAGATACGCAGTATTTT
D: TRBD2
J: TRBJ2-3
V: TRBV4-1
size: .

CDR3: CATSPLASTDTQYF
DNA: TGTGCCACCAGTCCACTAGCGAGCACAGATACGCAGTATTTT
D: TRBD2
J: TRBJ2-3
V: TRBV24-1
size: few

CDR3: CSARNSWIYGYTF
DNA: TGCAGTGCTAGAAACAGTTGGATCTATGGCTACACCTTC
D: .
J: TRBJ1-2
V: TRBV20-1
size: .

CDR3: CAIRETGSGFYEQYF
DNA: TGTGCCATCAGAGAGACAGGGTCAGGCTTCTACGAGCAGTACTTC
D: TRBD1
J: TRBJ2-7
V: TRBV10-3
size: .

CDR3: CASSVTGFRETQYF
DNA: TGTGCCAGCAGTGTTACAGGGTTCCGAGAGACCCAGTACTTC
D: .
J: TRBJ2-5
V: TRBV12-3/TRBV12-4
size: .

CDR3: CSARRTDYNSPLHF
DNA: TGCAGTGCTAGGAGGACCGACTATAATTCACCCCTCCACTTT
D: .
J: TRBJ1-6
V: TRBV20-1
size: .

CDR3: CASSLRWGSHYEQYF
DNA: TGTGCCAGCAGTTTAAGGTGGGGATCCCATTACGAGCAGTACTTC
D: .
J: TRBJ2-7
V: TRBV27
size: .

CDR3: CASSLGAGPKNIQYF
DNA: TGTGCCAGCAGCTTAGGTGCAGGGCCCAAAAACATTCAGTACTTC
D: .
J: TRBJ2-4
V: TRBV11-2
size: few

CDR3: CSARRVVGYEQYF
DNA: TGCAGTGCTAGACGGGTGGTGGGGTACGAGCAGTACTTC
D: .
J: TRBJ2-7
V: TRBV20-1
size: .

CDR3: CASSFSVAGGSSYEQYF
DNA: TGTGCCAGCAGCTTCTCCGTAGCGGGGGGGAGCTCCTACGAGCAGTACTTC
D: TRBD2
J: TRBJ2-7
V: TRBV7-2
size: many

CDR3: CASSQDGRAGGPYEQYF
DNA: TGTGCCAGCAGCCAAGATGGTCGAGCGGGAGGGCCATACGAGCAGTACTTC
D: TRBD2
J: TRBJ2-7
V: TRBV3-1
size: few

CDR3: CSVAYGVGDTQYF
DNA: TGCAGCGTTGCTTATGGGGTAGGAGATACGCAGTATTTT
D: .
J: TRBJ2-3
V: TRBV29-1
size: many

CDR3: CASSDRVGGYTF
DNA: TGTGCCAGCAGTGACAGGGTGGGCGGCTACACCTTC
D: .
J: TRBJ1-2
V: TRBV2
size: few

CDR3: CASSEQGTGGNYGYTF
DNA: TGTGCCAGCAGTGAGCAGGGGACAGGGGGCAACTATGGCTACACCTTC
D: TRBD1
J: TRBJ1-2
V: TRBV6-1
size: .

CDR3: CASSLIRAGGPHEQYF
DNA: TGTGCCAGCAGTTTAATTAGGGCGGGAGGGCCTCACGAGCAGTACTTC
D: TRBD2
J: TRBJ2-7
V: TRBV27
size: few

CDR3: CASSPDGLYNSPLHF
DNA: TGTGCCAGCAGCCCCGATGGGCTTTATAATTCACCCCTCCACTTT
D: .
J: TRBJ1-6
V: TRBV6-1
size: .

CDR3: CASINSVRKATDTQYF
DNA: TGTGCCAGCATCAATTCCGTCCGAAAAGCCACAGATACGCAGTATTTT
D: .
J: TRBJ2-3
V: TRBV6-2/TRBV6-3
size: few

CDR3: CSAPDAVRGDEKLFF
DNA: TGCAGTGCTCCAGACGCCGTTAGAGGGGATGAAAAACTGTTTTTT
D: .
J: TRBJ1-4
V: TRBV20-1
size: few

CDR3: CAWSFTGSNQPQHF
DNA: TGTGCCTGGAGTTTCACAGGTAGCAATCAGCCCCAGCATTTT
D: .
J: TRBJ1-5
V: TRBV30
size: .

CDR3: CASSETGGVSSYNSPLHF
DNA: TGTGCCAGCAGTGAAACGGGGGGCGTGAGCTCCTATAATTCACCCCTCCACTTT
D: .
J: TRBJ1-6
V: TRBV2
size: .

CDR3: CASSFKRTSGGLDEQFF
DNA: TGCGCCAGCAGCTTCAAACGGACTAGCGGGGGCTTGGATGAGCAGTTCTTC
D: TRBD2
J: TRBJ2-1
V: TRBV5-1
size: .

CDR3: CASSPTKTGTFKNEQYF
DNA: TGCGCCAGCAGCCCCACCAAAACCGGGACTTTTAAGAATGAGCAGTACTTC
D: .
J: TRBJ2-5
V: TRBV4-1
size: .

CDR3: CASSQESSGGRDEQFF
DNA: TGTGCCAGCAGCCAAGAATCTAGCGGGGGCCGGGATGAGCAGTTCTTC
D: TRBD2
J: TRBJ2-1
V: TRBV4-2
size: .

CDR3: CASSIQGAGEQYF
DNA: TGTGCCAGCAGTATTCAGGGGGCTGGTGAGCAGTACTTC
D: TRBD1
J: TRBJ2-4
V: TRBV27
size: .

CDR3: CASRTSGSFHEQYF
DNA: TGTGCCAGCAGAACTAGCGGGAGTTTCCACGAGCAGTACTTC
D: TRBD2
J: TRBJ2-7
V: TRBV12-3/TRBV12-4
size: .

CDR3: CASSSRRSPGAGANVLTF
DNA: TGTGCCAGCAGTTCCCGAAGGTCCCCAGGGGCTGGGGCCAACGTCCTGACTTTC
D: .
J: TRBJ2-6
V: TRBV28
size: .

CDR3: CASSLNEGEQFF
DNA: TGCGCCAGCAGCTTGAATGAGGGTGAGCAGTTCTTC
D: .
J: TRBJ2-1
V: TRBV5-1
size: .

CDR3: CASSVGGGSSKNIQYF
DNA: TGCGCCAGCAGCGTGGGTGGGGGGTCCTCCAAAAACATTCAGTACTTC
D: .
J: TRBJ2-4
V: TRBV10-2
size: .

CDR3: CASSPGDRLGGYTF
DNA: TGTGCCAGCAGCCCGGGGGACAGACTCGGTGGCTACACCTTC
D: TRBD1
J: TRBJ1-2
V: TRBV3-1
size: .